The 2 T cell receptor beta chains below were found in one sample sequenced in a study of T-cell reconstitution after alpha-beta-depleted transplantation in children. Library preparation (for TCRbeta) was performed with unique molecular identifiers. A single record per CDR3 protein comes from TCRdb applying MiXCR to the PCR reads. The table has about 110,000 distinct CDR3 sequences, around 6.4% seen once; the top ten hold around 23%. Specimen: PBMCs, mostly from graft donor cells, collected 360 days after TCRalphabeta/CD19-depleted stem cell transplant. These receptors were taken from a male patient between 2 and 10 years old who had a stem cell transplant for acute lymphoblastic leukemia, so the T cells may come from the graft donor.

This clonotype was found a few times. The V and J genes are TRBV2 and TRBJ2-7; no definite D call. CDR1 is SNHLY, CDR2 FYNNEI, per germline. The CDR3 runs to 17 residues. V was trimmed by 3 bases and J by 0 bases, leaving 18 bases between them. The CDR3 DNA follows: TGTGCCAGCAGTGAGAGTTTAAGTGGCATCGACTCCTACGAGCAGTACTTC. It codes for CASSESLSGIDSYEQYF.

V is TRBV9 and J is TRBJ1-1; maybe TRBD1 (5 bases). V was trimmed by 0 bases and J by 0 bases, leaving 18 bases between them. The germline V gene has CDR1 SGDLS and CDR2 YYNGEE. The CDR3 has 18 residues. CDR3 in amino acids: CASSVAGQWGRMNTEAFF. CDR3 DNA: TGTGCCAGCAGCGTAGCAGGACAATGGGGGAGGATGAACACTGAAGCTTTCTTT.